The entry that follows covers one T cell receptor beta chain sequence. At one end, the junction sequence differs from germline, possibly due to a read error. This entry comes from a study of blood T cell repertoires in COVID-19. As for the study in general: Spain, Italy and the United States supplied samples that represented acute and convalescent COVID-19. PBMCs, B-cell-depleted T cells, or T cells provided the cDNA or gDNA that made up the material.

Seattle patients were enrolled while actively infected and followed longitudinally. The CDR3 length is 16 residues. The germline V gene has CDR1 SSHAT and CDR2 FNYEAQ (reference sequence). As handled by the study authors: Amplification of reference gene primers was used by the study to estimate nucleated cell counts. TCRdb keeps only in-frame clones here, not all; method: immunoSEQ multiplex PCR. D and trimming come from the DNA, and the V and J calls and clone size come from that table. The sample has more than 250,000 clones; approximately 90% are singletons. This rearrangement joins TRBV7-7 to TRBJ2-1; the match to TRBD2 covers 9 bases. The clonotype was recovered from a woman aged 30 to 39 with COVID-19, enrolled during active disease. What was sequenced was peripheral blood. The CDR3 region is CASSAYVGGGGNEQFF. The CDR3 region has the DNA TGTGCTAGCAGCGCCTATGTCGGCGGGGGGGGCAATGAGCAGTTCTTC.